The present T cell receptor (beta chain) was sequenced within a study of OX40 agonist ivuxolimab in advanced cancers. The wider study: Ivuxolimab, which is an agonistic anti-OX40 (CD134) antibody, was administered to the patients.

To note about this clone: Its target is not known.

Anyone with autoimmune disease history or systemic immunosuppression was excluded. V lost 0 bases and J lost 5, with 11 bases in between. The CDR3 runs 15 residues. Looked up from germline, CDR1 is SGHNT and CDR2 is YYREEE (reference sequence). Sequencing used immunoSEQ multiplex PCR; TCRdb keeps in-frame clones, though not all of them. The sample has under 55,000 clones; 80% to 90% are singletons. Study conclusions and caveats: Expanded clones were, on average, more numerous among CD8+ T cells than CD4+. There was clonal expansion of CD4+ and CD8+ blood T cells by week 6 at 0.1 to 3.0 mg/kg.

This TCR derives from an adult with an advanced solid tumor such as melanoma, head and neck, liver or kidney cancer. The chain uses TRBV5-4 and TRBJ2-2; TRBD1 or TRBD2 may be the D gene (5 bases each). Sample: CD4+ or CD8+ T cells sorted from blood, taken in a trial of the OX40 agonist ivuxolimab. In DNA, the CDR3 is TGTGCCAGCAGCTTGGTCGGGGCTCGAACCGGGGAGCTGTTTTTT. Translating gives CASSLVGARTGELFF.